This entry lists 15 T cell receptor beta chains sequenced from one sample in a study of shared clonotypes between healthy human individuals. Libraries were prepared by immunoSEQ multiplex PCR; TCRdb keeps only in-frame clonotypes and omits some of them. The sample has 800,000 or so clones, about 96% seen once. CD45RO-negative, CCR7-positively selected cells formed the naive CD8 fraction, excluding terminally differentiated effector memory CD45RA+ cells. The source material was naive CD8+ T cells sorted from blood. The receptors shown here come from a man aged 25 to 45 in good health.

This clone was counted once. The chain carries TRBV13 and TRBJ2-1; D gene ambiguous. V was cut by 2 bases and J by 5 bases, with 7 bases left in between. The germline gives CDR1 PRHDT, CDR2 FYEKMQ (reference sequence). The CDR3 extends over 13 amino acids. CDR3 region: CASSLILNNEQFF. The CDR3 nucleotides read TGTGCCAGCAGCTTAATACTTAACAATGAGCAGTTCTTC.

The V call is TRBV11-3, the J call TRBJ2-5; 10 bases are a match to TRBD1. Germline V gives CDR1 SGHNT, CDR2 YENEEA. The CDR3 length is 16 residues. V was clipped by 1 base and J by 3 bases; unmatched bases: 5. The CDR3 DNA follows: TGTGCCAGCAGCTTAGGGGACAGGGGTTGGGAAGAGACCCAGTACTTC. Translating it yields CASSLGDRGWEETQYF.

The chain uses TRBV9 and TRBJ2-7; D gene unclear. Germline CDR1 reads SGDLS; CDR2 reads YYNGEE. The ends were cut back, 2 bases at V and 2 bases at J, with 11 bases in the middle. This CDR3 has 14 amino acids. CDR3 sequence reads: CASSVDGEPYEQYF. CDR3 bases: TGTGCCAGCAGCGTGGATGGAGAGCCCTACGAGCAGTACTTC.

The chain recombines TRBV7-9 with TRBJ2-7; 7 nucleotides match TRBD2. There are 16 residues in the CDR3. The V gene end was trimmed by 5 bases and the J gene end by 0 bases; junction bases not matched to a gene: 10. Germline-derived CDR1 and CDR2 are SEHNR and FQNEAQ (reference sequence). The CDR3 loop is CASSGGSGPHSYEQYF. The CDR3 DNA is TGTGCCAGCAGCGGTGGTAGCGGGCCCCACTCCTACGAGCAGTACTTC.

This chain links TRBV9 with TRBJ2-1, with no clear D. V was clipped by 2 bases and J by 9 bases, with 12 bases between them. The CDR3 length is 13 residues. Per germline, CDR1 SGDLS and CDR2 YYNGEE. CDR3 nucleotides: TGTGCCAGCAGCGTTGATGTCCCCTCTGAGCAGTTCTTC. Its translation is CASSVDVPSEQFF.

V gene TRBV4-1 combines with J gene TRBJ2-1; TRBD1 might be the D (5 bases). The CDR3 runs to 12 residues. CDR1 MGHRA and CDR2 YSYEKL come from the germline V gene. The germline V and J ends were trimmed by 5 bases and 9 bases, with 11 bases remaining between them. The CDR3 region is CASSSQGGEQFF. In DNA, the CDR3 is TGCGCCAGCAGCTCCCAGGGTGGTGAGCAGTTCTTC.

The rearrangement joins TRBV7-2 to TRBJ2-3, with 7 bases fitting TRBD2. Trimming cost V 2 bases and J 0 bases; bases outside gene matches: 8. CDR3 length: 17 residues. Germline-derived CDR1 and CDR2 are SGHTA and FQGNSA. CDR3 amino acids: CASSLPIAGFSTDTQYF. The CDR3 DNA is TGTGCCAGCAGCTTACCGATAGCGGGCTTTAGCACAGATACGCAGTATTTT.

The gene calls are TRBV11-2 and TRBJ2-1, with 7 positions matching TRBD2. CDR1 is SGHAT and CDR2 is FQNNGV in the germline V gene. J lost 4 bases, V lost 4 bases, and 4 bases had no gene match. The CDR3 consists of 14 residues. The CDR3 here is CASSSSGSYNEQFF. CDR3 nucleotide sequence: TGTGCCAGCAGCTCTAGCGGATCTTACAATGAGCAGTTCTTC.

In the case of this clone: Other DNA sequences in the sample encode the same CDR3. The chain is built from TRBV11-2 and TRBJ2-3; D gene uncertain. Per germline, CDR1 SGHAT and CDR2 FQNNGV. V lost 1 base, J lost 0 bases, and 8 bases lay in between. This CDR3 is built from 15 residues. CDR3 sequence reads: CASSLGAGSTDTQYF. CDR3 DNA sequence: TGTGCCAGCAGCTTAGGGGCAGGCAGCACAGATACGCAGTATTTT.

This rearrangement joins TRBV5-1 to TRBJ1-1; D gene unclear. The CDR3 sequence is 15 residues long. Deletions cut 4 bases from V and 3 bases from J, with 16 bases between. Germline values: CDR1 SGHRS, CDR2 YFSETQ. Here the CDR3 reads CASSPLRALDTEAFF. The CDR3 bases are TGCGCCAGCAGCCCTTTGAGGGCTCTGGACACTGAAGCTTTCTTT.

This clone was seen a single time. Other nucleotide sequences in the sample specify the same CDR3. The chain recombines TRBV6-5 with TRBJ1-3, with D perhaps TRBD1 (5 bases). Trimming removed 2 bases from V and 0 bases from J, with 8 bases in between. The CDR3 is made up of 15 amino acids. Germline loops: CDR1 MNHEY, CDR2 SVGAGI. The CDR3 DNA is TGTGCCAGCAGTTACGGGACGGACTCTGGAAACACCATATATTTT. This codes for CASSYGTDSGNTIYF.

This rearrangement joins TRBV28 to TRBJ2-5; 8 bases align to TRBD2. This CDR3 spans 20 amino acids. Looked up from germline, CDR1 is MDHEN and CDR2 is SYDVKM. Trimming cost V 3 bases and J 5 bases; bases outside gene matches: 23. CDR3: CASSFYRGSGVVDFGETQYF. CDR3 bases: TGTGCCAGCAGTTTTTATCGGGGTAGCGGGGTAGTTGATTTTGGGGAGACCCAGTACTTC.

The chain links TRBV12-5 to TRBJ1-2; 8 positions agree with TRBD1. The CDR3 covers 16 residues. Per the germline V gene, CDR1 is LGHNT and CDR2 is FRNRAP. Trimming took 1 base from V and 1 from J; bases not matched to a gene: 5. CDR3 sequence reads: CASGLARTGSNYGYTF. As DNA, the CDR3 is TGTGCTAGTGGTTTGGCCAGGACAGGGAGTAACTATGGCTACACCTTC.

V and J are TRBV6-5 and TRBJ1-2; D perhaps matches TRBD1 (5 bases). The V end lost 4 bases, the J end lost 6 bases, and 9 bases lay between the germline ends. Germline CDR1 is MNHEY and CDR2 is SVGAGI. The length of the CDR3 is 12 residues. The CDR3 bases are TGTGCCAGCAGTTCCGGGGGTAATGGCTACACCTTC. The encoded protein is CASSSGGNGYTF.

The rearrangement joins TRBV4-3 to TRBJ2-7; D is ambiguous. Germline CDR1 reads LGHNA; CDR2 reads YSLEER. Between the trimmed V and J ends, which lost 0 bases and 0 bases, there was a span of 12 bases. This CDR3 has 16 residues. This chain's CDR3 is CASSQDLGGSSYEQYF. CDR3 DNA sequence: TGCGCCAGCAGCCAAGATCTTGGCGGTAGCTCCTACGAGCAGTACTTC.